The following is a T cell receptor (beta chain) sequence with its context. What it binds is not known. The source of the sample is a study of beta chain features in type 1 diabetes. Study results and limitations: All four CD4+ subsets from Type 1 diabetes patients carried moderately but significantly shorter TCRB CDR3s.

Germline CDR1 reads MDHEN; CDR2 reads SYDVKM. Germline trimming cut 6 bases from V and 3 bases from J; bases unmatched to any gene: 9. The length of the CDR3 is 16 residues. TCRB transcripts that were expressed got sequenced, as all of the isolated RNA had been reverse transcribed. The assay was immunoSEQ multiplex PCR, and TCRdb's table has in-frame clones only and misses some. The table includes about 390,000 clones, around 9.6% detected once. This chain joins TRBV28 and TRBJ2-2; 8 bases are a match to TRBD2. The sequencing sample was made of central memory CD4+ T cells from blood. The TCR comes from a young man with type 1 diabetes. CDR3 amino acids: CASSLLAGGYTGELFF. The CDR3 DNA follows: TGTGCCAGCAGCCTACTTGCGGGAGGTTACACCGGGGAGCTGTTTTTT.